The 10 T cell receptor beta chains below all came from one sample that was sequenced in a study of cytomegalovirus exposure and HLA in healthy donors. This PCR relied on a set of 60 Vbeta primers and 13 Jbeta primers. Assay: immunoSEQ multiplex PCR; the TCRdb copy retains only in-frame clones and omits some. The table shows around 150,000 clones, with approximately 78% occurring only once. The sample was PBMCs. The receptors derive from a woman aged 40 to 50 in good health and CMV-seronegative.

The chain recombines TRBV19 with TRBJ1-1, with no clear D. Trimming took 3 bases from V and 4 from J, leaving 12 bases between them. There are 14 residues in the CDR3. Germline V lookup: CDR1 LNHDA, CDR2 SQIVND (reference sequence). The CDR3 DNA is TGTGCCAGTAGTATCGGGGTTACAGCCACTGAAGCTTTCTTT. This sequence encodes CASSIGVTATEAFF.

V and J are TRBV29-1 and TRBJ2-2; D remains unclear. V was trimmed by 6 bases and J by 2 bases, leaving 10 bases between them. Germline V gene lookup returns CDR1 SQVTM and CDR2 ANQGSEA. The CDR3 is made up of 13 amino acids. CDR3 coding DNA: TGCAGCGTCAAAGAGAGTAACACCGGGGAGCTGTTTTTT. As protein: CSVKESNTGELFF.

The chain employs TRBV28 and TRBJ1-5; D not certain. V lost 2 bases to trimming and J lost 7 bases, with 18 bases between them. This CDR3 is 16 amino acids long. Germline CDR1 and CDR2: MDHEN and SYDVKM. The CDR3 region is CASSLRGRGPGQPQHF. CDR3 nucleotides: TGTGCCAGCAGTTTAAGAGGACGGGGTCCGGGGCAGCCCCAGCATTTT.

The chain is built from TRBV9 and TRBJ1-6; 7 positions match TRBD1. Unmatched junction bases numbered 8, after V lost 4 bases and J lost 7 bases. The CDR3 length is 15 residues. Germline assignment: CDR1 SGDLS and CDR2 YYNGEE. CDR3 DNA sequence: TGTGCCAGCAGCAACCAACAGGGGAGGAATTCACCCCTCCACTTT. Its protein product is CASSNQQGRNSPLHF. The variable domain in full, with the rest retrieved from reference TRBV9 and TRBJ1-6, is DSGVTQTPKHLITATGQRVTLRCSPRSGDLSVYWYQQSLDQGLQFLIQYYNGEERAKGNILERFSAQQFPDLHSELNLSSLELGDSALYFCASSNQQGRNSPLHFGNGTRLTVT.

The chain uses TRBV4-1 and TRBJ1-5, with a possible D match to TRBD1 (5 bases). Deletions cut 2 bases from V and 7 bases from J, with 12 bases between. This CDR3 has 14 residues. Germline V gives CDR1 MGHRA, CDR2 YSYEKL. CDR3 in DNA: TGCGCCAGCAGCCAAACAGGTAAAGGCCAGCCCCAGCATTTT. Protein sequence: CASSQTGKGQPQHF.

The rearrangement links TRBV5-4 to TRBJ2-2; 9 nucleotides agree with TRBD2. CDR3 length equals 15 residues. J gave up 5 bases and V 4 bases, and 6 bases lay outside the gene matches. Germline lookup yields CDR1 SGHNT and CDR2 YYREEE (reference sequence). CDR3 in DNA: TGTGCCAGCAGCGTTAGCGGGGGAGGTACCGGGGAGCTGTTTTTT. Encoded protein: CASSVSGGGTGELFF.

The rearrangement uses TRBV7-8 and TRBJ2-5, with a weak D call TRBD1 (5 bases). CDR3 length equals 14 residues. Trimming cost V 5 bases and J 7 bases, with 17 bases left between them. Germline lookup yields CDR1 SGHVS and CDR2 FQNEAQ. In DNA, the CDR3 is TGTGCCAGCAGCCAGGGCCAGGGCTGGTGGACCCAGTACTTC. This encodes CASSQGQGWWTQYF.

The genes are TRBV7-6 and TRBJ2-3; D is unresolved. This CDR3 contains 13 residues. Germline V gene data show CDR1 as SGHVS and CDR2 as FNYEAQ. The ends were cut back, 5 bases at V and 4 bases at J, with 10 bases in the middle. The CDR3 DNA reads as TGTGCCAGCAGCCGTCACGGGTCAGATACGCAGTATTTT. It is translated as CASSRHGSDTQYF.

This clone has just one count. The chain uses TRBV11-3 and TRBJ2-2; D gene unclear. V was clipped by 3 bases and J by 6 bases, with 5 bases between them. CDR3 length: 12 residues. CDR1 and CDR2 from the germline V gene are SGHNT and YENEEA. The DNA of the CDR3 is TGTGCCAGCAGCTTCCGCGCCGGGGAGCTGTTTTTT. Translating gives CASSFRAGELFF.

V is TRBV7-2 and J is TRBJ1-3, with a weak D call TRBD1 (5 bases). The ends were cut back, 1 base at V and 4 bases at J, with 11 bases in the middle. The CDR3 has 15 residues. From germline, CDR1 is SGHTA and CDR2 FQGNSA. Here the CDR3 reads CASSLDYRTGNTIYF. The DNA for the CDR3 is TGTGCCAGCAGCTTAGATTACAGGACAGGAAACACCATATATTTT. Drawing the rest from reference TRBV7-2 and TRBJ1-3, the complete variable domain is GAGVSQSPSNKVTEKGKDVELRCDPISGHTALYWYRQSLGQGLEFLIYFQGNSAPDKSGLPSDRFSAERTGGSVSTLTIQRTQQEDSAVYLCASSLDYRTGNTIYFGEGSWLTVV.